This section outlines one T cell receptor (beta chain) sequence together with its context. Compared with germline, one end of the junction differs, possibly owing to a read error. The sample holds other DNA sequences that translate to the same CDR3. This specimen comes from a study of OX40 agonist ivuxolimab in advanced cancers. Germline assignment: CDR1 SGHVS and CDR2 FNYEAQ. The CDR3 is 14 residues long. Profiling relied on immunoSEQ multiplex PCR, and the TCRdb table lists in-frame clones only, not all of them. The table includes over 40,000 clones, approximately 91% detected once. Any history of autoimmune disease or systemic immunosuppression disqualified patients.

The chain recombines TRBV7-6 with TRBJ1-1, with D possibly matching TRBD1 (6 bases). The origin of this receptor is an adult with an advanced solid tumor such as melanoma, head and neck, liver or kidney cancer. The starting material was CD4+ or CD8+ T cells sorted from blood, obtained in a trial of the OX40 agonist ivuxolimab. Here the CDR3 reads CASSPGGLNTEAFF. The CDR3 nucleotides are TGTGCCAGCAGCCCCGGGGGCCTGAACACCGAAGCTTTCTTT.